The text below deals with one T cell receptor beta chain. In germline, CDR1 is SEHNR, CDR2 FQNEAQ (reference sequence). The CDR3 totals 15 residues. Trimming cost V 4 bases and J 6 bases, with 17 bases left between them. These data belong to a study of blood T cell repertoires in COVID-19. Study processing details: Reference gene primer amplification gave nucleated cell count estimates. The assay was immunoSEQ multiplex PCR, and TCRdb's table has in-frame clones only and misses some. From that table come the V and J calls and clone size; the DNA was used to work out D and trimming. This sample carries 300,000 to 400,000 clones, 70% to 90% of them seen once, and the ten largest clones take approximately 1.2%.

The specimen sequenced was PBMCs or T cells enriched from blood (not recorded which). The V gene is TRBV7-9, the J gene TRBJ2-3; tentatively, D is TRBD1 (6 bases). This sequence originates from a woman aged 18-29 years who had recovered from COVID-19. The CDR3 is CASSSYGQNTDTQYF. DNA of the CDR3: TGTGCCAGCAGCTCGTACGGACAGAACACCGATACGCAGTATTTT.